The entry below describes one T cell receptor beta chain. Adults between roughly 18 and 95 years of age took part from 20 to 25 US areas. This entry is derived from a study of blood T cell repertoires in COVID-19. Study-wide context: COVID-19 samples, acute and convalescent, were from the United States, Italy and Spain. The analysed material was cDNA or gDNA that came from T cells, B-cell-depleted T cells, or PBMCs.

Per the original data handling: Cell counts per sample came from amplifying reference gene primers. Method: immunoSEQ multiplex PCR; TCRdb's copy keeps in-frame clones and lacks some. The DNA was the basis for D and trimming; V, J and clone size are from that table. The table has about 160,000 clones, roughly 85% seen once. V shed 1 base and J shed 2 bases, with 8 bases lying between them. The CDR3 contains 15 residues. Germline V lookup: CDR1 MDHEN, CDR2 SYDVKM. This chain uses TRBV28 with TRBJ1-4; D might be TRBD1 (5 bases). Input material: PBMCs or T cells enriched from blood (not recorded which). This clonotype originated in a man aged 55 to 70 who had recovered from COVID-19. The CDR3 loop reads CASSLLGLTNEKLFF. CDR3 bases: TGTGCCAGCAGTTTATTGGGACTTACTAATGAAAAACTGTTTTTT.